These 24 T cell receptor beta chains were all obtained from the same sample, sequenced in a study of T cell repertoires in cytomegalovirus infection. These receptors have no known antigen. TCRdb itself ran the reads through MiXCR, one entry per CDR3 protein. The table has about 570,000 distinct CDR3 sequences, around 40% seen once. Specimen: cultured PBMCs, collected from culture after CMV antigen stimulation. These receptors were collected from a human donor in good health (CMV status not recorded). Some clones in this sample may be carry-over from other donors' samples.

The chain links TRBV3-1 to TRBJ2-3; perhaps D is TRBD1 or TRBD2 (6 bases each). The CDR3 is 14 amino acids. Trimming took off 4 bases at V and 7 bases at J, with 15 bases between the two ends. Germline V gives CDR1 LGHDT, CDR2 YNNKEL (reference sequence). The CDR3 DNA sequence: TGTGCCAGCAGCCCGGGGGCCTCGCCGAATACGCAGTATTTT. It encodes CASSPGASPNTQYF.

The V gene is TRBV6-5, the J gene TRBJ2-7; 9 bases are shared with TRBD2. Germline-derived CDR1 and CDR2 are MNHEY and SVGAGI. The trim removed 7 bases at V and 1 base at J, leaving 11 bases unmatched. The CDR3 consists of 16 residues. The CDR3 region is CASTARREGLSYEQYF. The DNA of the CDR3 is TGTGCCAGCACCGCAAGGCGGGAGGGCCTTTCCTACGAGCAGTACTTC.

About this clonotype itself: This may come from a read error, since a much larger clone is one base off. This chain connects TRBV6-2 or TRBV6-3 to TRBJ1-1, with D maybe TRBD1 (5 bases). The CDR3 is 13 residues long. CDR1 is MNHEY, CDR2 SVGEGT, per germline. Trimming took 6 bases from V and 1 from J, leaving 9 bases between them. The CDR3 DNA reads as TGTGCCAGCAGCGACGGGACGAACACTGAAGCTTTCTTT. It is translated as CASSDGTNTEAFF.

V is TRBV10-3 and J is TRBJ2-3; 7 bases agree with TRBD1. The germline CDR1 and CDR2 sequences are ENHRY and SYGVKD. CDR3 length: 16 residues. J lost 2 bases, V lost 6 bases, and 11 bases had no gene match. The CDR3 nucleotides read TGTGCCATCAGCCCCGTGTCGACAGGGCACACAGATACGCAGTATTTT. It yields the protein CAISPVSTGHTDTQYF.

The J gene is TRBJ1-2, the V gene TRBV6-2 or TRBV6-3; weak D call: TRBD1 (6 bases). The CDR3 is 12 amino acids. From germline, CDR1 is MNHEY and CDR2 SVGEGT. Trimming stripped 7 bases from V and 2 bases from J, with 8 bases between. CDR3 coding DNA: TGTGCCAGCACCGACAGGAACTATGGCTACACCTTC. Translated: CASTDRNYGYTF.

This clonotype occurred many times. The chain recombines TRBV7-2 with TRBJ2-5; D is tentatively TRBD1 or TRBD2 (7 bases each). V was clipped by 5 bases and J by 2 bases, with 15 bases between them. The germline CDR1 and CDR2 sequences are SGHTA and FQGNSA. CDR3 length: 15 amino acids. CDR3 residues: CASSQGGMSQETQYF. In DNA, the CDR3 is TGTGCCAGCAGCCAGGGGGGGATGTCACAAGAGACCCAGTACTTC.

The chain uses TRBV11-2 and TRBJ2-1, with D possibly called TRBD1 or TRBD2 (5 bases each). Germline V lookup: CDR1 SGHAT, CDR2 FQNNGV. This CDR3 spans 14 amino acids. The V end lost 1 base, the J end lost 13 bases, and 17 bases lay between the germline ends. CDR3 amino acids: CASSLVVSTGTQFF. Here the CDR3 DNA reads TGTGCCAGCAGCTTAGTAGTATCTACCGGGACCCAGTTCTTC.

This clonotype occurred many times. The V and J genes are TRBV7-2 and TRBJ2-3; 7 bases fit TRBD1. The germline gives CDR1 SGHTA, CDR2 FQGNSA. There are 14 residues in the CDR3. V was pared by 5 bases and J by 3 bases, with 5 bases of the junction left unmatched. CDR3 region: CASSQTGSTDTQYF. The CDR3 DNA reads TGTGCCAGCAGCCAGACAGGGAGTACAGATACGCAGTATTTT.

V gene TRBV20-1 combines with J gene TRBJ2-5, with D possibly TRBD1 on 6 matching bases. Germline loops: CDR1 DFQATT, CDR2 SNEGSKA (reference sequence). The CDR3 consists of 12 residues. Trimming pared 5 bases from V and 5 bases from J, leaving 12 bases between. CDR3 sequence: CSAPERGETQYF. The DNA for the CDR3 is TGCAGTGCTCCTGAAAGGGGGGAGACCCAGTACTTC.

This clonotype occurred a few times. The chain is built from TRBV7-2 and TRBJ2-1; tentative D call: TRBD1 (8 bases). Trimming shortened V by 4 bases and J by 4 bases, and 14 bases separated the two germline ends. This CDR3 contains 15 residues. Germline CDR1 and CDR2: SGHTA and FQGNSA. The CDR3 nucleotides are TGTGCCAGCAGCTCAGGGGGCGGGGGTTACAATGAGCAGTTCTTC. Protein sequence: CASSSGGGGYNEQFF.

At least ten counts were recorded for this clonotype. V is TRBV7-2 and J is TRBJ2-4; 9 bases agree with TRBD1. V lost 5 bases to trimming and J lost 5 bases; unmatched junction nucleotides: 4. The CDR3 consists of 14 residues. From germline, CDR1 is SGHTA and CDR2 FQGNSA. CDR3 DNA: TGTGCCAGCAGCGCGGGACAGGGCGAAAACATTCAGTACTTC. This sequence encodes CASSAGQGENIQYF.

The CDR3 is CASSLVSGSRTEAFF. DNA for the CDR3: TGTGCCAGCAGCTTAGTGAGTGGGTCCCGTACTGAAGCTTTCTTT. The chain uses TRBV7-2 and TRBJ1-1; D unresolved. This CDR3 region has 15 residues. Trimming took 1 base from V and 5 from J, leaving 14 bases between them. Looked up from germline, CDR1 is SGHTA and CDR2 is FQGNSA. Full variable domain (remainder filled in from reference TRBV7-2 and TRBJ1-1): GAGVSQSPSNKVTEKGKDVELRCDPISGHTALYWYRQSLGQGLEFLIYFQGNSAPDKSGLPSDRFSAERTGGSVSTLTIQRTQQEDSAVYLCASSLVSGSRTEAFFGQGTRLTVV.

This clonotype was observed a few times. The chain recombines TRBV18 with TRBJ2-7, with no clear D. This CDR3 comprises 13 residues. Germline V gene lookup returns CDR1 KGHSH and CDR2 LQKENI. V was trimmed by 1 base and J by 5 bases, leaving 9 bases between them. CDR3 coding DNA: TGTGCCAGCTCACCACGTCCATACGACGAGCAGTACTTC. It yields the protein CASSPRPYDEQYF.

The chain employs TRBV7-4 and TRBJ2-1; 7 bases line up with TRBD2. V dropped 5 bases and J dropped 10; count of bases not matched to a gene: 8. CDR3 length equals 13 residues. Germline CDR1 reads SGHVT; CDR2 reads SQSDAQ. This chain's CDR3 is CASSPSPSGEQFF. The CDR3 region has the DNA TGTGCCAGCAGCCCATCTCCTAGCGGCGAGCAGTTCTTC. Together with reference TRBV7-4 and TRBJ2-1, the CDR3 gives the full variable domain: GAGVSQSPRYKVAKRGRDVALRCDSISGHVTLYWYRQTLGQGSEVLTYSQSDAQRDKSGRPSGRFSAERPERSVSTLKIQRTEQGDSAVYLCASSPSPSGEQFFGPGTRLTVL.

The chain combines TRBV12-3 or TRBV12-4 with TRBJ2-5, with 7 bases matching TRBD1. The CDR3 covers 16 residues. Unmatched junction bases numbered 7, after V lost 1 base and J lost 2 bases. CDR3 DNA sequence: TGTGCCAGCAGTTTAGGGGACAGCACACCACAAGAGACCCAGTACTTC. This gives the protein CASSLGDSTPQETQYF.

This clonotype was seen a few times. This chain links TRBV7-2 with TRBJ2-3; 14 bases fit TRBD2. Trimming at V came to 4 bases and at J to 3 bases, leaving 3 bases not matched to a gene. In germline, CDR1 is SGHTA, CDR2 FQGNSA. This CDR3 spans 16 amino acids. The DNA of the CDR3 is TGTGCCAGCAGCTCGGGACTAGCGGGAGAGACAGATACGCAGTATTTT. Its protein is CASSSGLAGETDTQYF. Full variable domain (missing parts from reference TRBV7-2 and TRBJ2-3): GAGVSQSPSNKVTEKGKDVELRCDPISGHTALYWYRQSLGQGLEFLIYFQGNSAPDKSGLPSDRFSAERTGGSVSTLTIQRTQQEDSAVYLCASSSGLAGETDTQYFGPGTRLTVL.

The chain recombines TRBV12-3 or TRBV12-4 with TRBJ1-4; 8 nucleotides line up with TRBD1. After removal of 6 bases from V and 10 bases from J, the junction contained 10 bases not matched to a gene. There are 14 residues in the CDR3. The CDR3 DNA is TGTGCCAGCAGCAGCGGACAGGGTTACGGAAAACTGTTTTTT. Amino acids: CASSSGQGYGKLFF.

The table lists this clonotype with a few counts. At one end the junction does not follow the germline gene, possibly because of a read error. V usage is TRBV6-6 and J usage is TRBJ2-3, with 10 bases lining up with TRBD2. The germline V gene encodes CDR1 MNHNY and CDR2 SVGAGI (reference sequence). The CDR3 has 19 residues. CDR3 nucleotide sequence: TGTGCCAGCAGTAACTCAGGGGCGACTAGCGGGTCTAGCACAGATACGCAGTATTTT. Protein product: CASSNSGATSGSSTDTQYF.

A few counts support this clonotype. The V and J genes are TRBV7-2 and TRBJ2-2; D unresolved. Germline V gene lookup returns CDR1 SGHTA and CDR2 FQGNSA. This CDR3 has 15 residues. Trimming shortened V by 6 bases and J by 4 bases, and 15 bases separated the two germline ends. CDR3 amino acids: CASSRSLRGTGELFF. CDR3 DNA: TGTGCCAGCAGTCGCTCACTCCGCGGCACCGGGGAGCTGTTTTTT. The variable domain in full, with the rest retrieved from reference TRBV7-2 and TRBJ2-2, is GAGVSQSPSNKVTEKGKDVELRCDPISGHTALYWYRQSLGQGLEFLIYFQGNSAPDKSGLPSDRFSAERTGGSVSTLTIQRTQQEDSAVYLCASSRSLRGTGELFFGEGSRLTVL.

This clonotype was observed many times. The chain couples TRBV15 to TRBJ2-3, with D possibly being TRBD2 (6 bases). Germline V CDR1 and CDR2: LNHNV, YYDKDF (reference sequence). The CDR3 runs to 15 residues. The germline V and J ends were trimmed by 8 bases and 4 bases, with 19 bases remaining between them. In DNA form, the CDR3 reads TGTGCCACCCGGAGGGGAACTAGTCCCGCAGATACGCAGTATTTT. The encoded protein is CATRRGTSPADTQYF.

V is TRBV12-3 or TRBV12-4 and J is TRBJ2-7; tentatively, D is TRBD2 (5 bases). The germline V and J ends were trimmed by 6 bases and 0 bases, with 15 bases remaining between them. This CDR3 spans 15 amino acids. CDR3 region: CASRDSAESSYEQYF. Written as DNA, the CDR3 is TGTGCCAGCAGGGACTCAGCGGAGAGCTCCTACGAGCAGTACTTC.

There are a few counts of this clonotype. The rearrangement uses TRBV7-2 and TRBJ2-1; 7 bases fit TRBD2. CDR1 and CDR2 from the germline V gene are SGHTA and FQGNSA. CDR3 length: 15 amino acids. With V trimmed by 1 base and J by 11 bases, 11 bases remained unmatched. In DNA form, the CDR3 reads TGTGCCAGCAGCTTAGGGGGCGGGGGAGAGAACAAGCAGTTCTTC. Amino acid sequence: CASSLGGGGENKQFF.

CDR3 bases: TGTGCCAGCAGTGAAGACAGGGGGCATGGCTACACCTTC. This codes for CASSEDRGHGYTF. The chain carries TRBV6-1 and TRBJ1-2, with 9 bases aligning to TRBD1. Germline CDR1 reads MNHNS; CDR2 reads SASEGT. The V segment lost 1 base and the J segment 6 bases; nucleotides outside the gene matches: 0. The CDR3 has 13 residues.

Only a few counts were recorded for this clonotype. The chain employs TRBV7-9 and TRBJ2-5; TRBD2 agrees at 15 bases. The germline CDR1 and CDR2 sequences are SEHNR and FQNEAQ (reference sequence). After removal of 4 bases from V and 4 bases from J, the junction contained 16 bases not matched to a gene. This CDR3 is built from 20 residues. The CDR3 protein is CASSSLGLAGGRGFAETQYF. The CDR3 nucleotides read TGTGCCAGCAGCTCGTTGGGACTAGCGGGAGGCAGAGGCTTCGCAGAGACCCAGTACTTC.